The entry below gives a single T cell receptor beta chain sequence along with its context. Its target is unknown. These data are taken from a study of T cells in Graves' hyperthyroidism and ophthalmopathy. Findings and limits, study-wide: Peripheral blood also featured most of the thyroid clonotypes expanded above 0.001.

When ophthalmopathy did not progress within 18 months, Graves' hyperthyroidism was considered stable. Hyperthyroidism, newly diagnosed and lasting under 2 months, affected patients aged 18 to 65. Investigators excluded patients with uncontrolled infection, other autoimmune disease, pregnancy or lactation. The CDR3 loop spans 15 amino acids. Germline V gene lookup returns CDR1 DFQATT and CDR2 SNEGSKA (reference sequence). Trimming took 5 bases from V and 5 from J; bases not matched to a gene: 8. RNA transcripts served as the template for amplifying TCR beta CDR3 regions. The HTBI primer set was used in a first-round RT-PCR of the TCR CDR3. A single record per CDR3 protein comes from TCRdb applying MiXCR to the multiplex PCR reads. The table shows hundreds of thousands of distinct CDR3 sequences, with 35% to 55% occurring only once.

The TCR comes from a woman between 18 and 29 years old with Graves' hyperthyroidism. The V and J genes are TRBV20-1 and TRBJ2-2; 10 bases line up with TRBD1. Sequencing used peripheral blood or thyroid tissue (not recorded which). CDR3 nucleotides: TGCAGTGCTGCCCGACAGGGGGCATGGACCGGGGAGCTGTTTTTT. Translation: CSAARQGAWTGELFF.